The rows below give T cell receptor beta chains drawn from one sample of a study of T cells in localized non-small cell lung cancer. Generated by immunoSEQ multiplex PCR, the TCRdb table keeps only in-frame clones and is missing some. The sample yields thousands of clones, approximately 25% seen once. Sequencing used normal lung tissue next to the tumor, obtained before any cancer treatment. The receptors were gathered from a male donor older than 55 with stage I lung adenocarcinoma. Each CDR3 is given with its conserved first and last residue. Fields, in order: V gene, clone size, D gene, CDR3 length, J gene, CDR3 DNA, CDR3 protein. The D gene is left open where the match is weak. Some rows mark clone size as missing; the rest say once, few, many or name a class of expanded clone.

TRBV19,NA,TRBD2,16,TRBJ2-2,TGTGCCAGTAGTAGAGGGACTAGCGGCAACACCGGGGAGCTGTTTTTT,CASSRGTSGNTGELFF
TRBV11-3,few,NA,15,TRBJ2-5,TGTGCCAGCAGCTTGGTTCTGGGGCTTCAAGAGACCCAGTACTTC,CASSLVLGLQETQYF
TRBV11-3,NA,NA,14,TRBJ1-6,TGTGCCAGCAGCTTAGATTCCCGTAGGTCACCCCTCCACTTT,CASSLDSRRSPLHF
TRBV19,NA,NA,17,TRBJ2-2,TGTGCCAGTAGTCCAGCAGGCGGGCCTTTGTTCGGCGGGGAGCTGTTTTTT,CASSPAGGPLFGGELFF
TRBV11-3,few,TRBD1,14,TRBJ1-2,TGTGCCAGCAGTTCTCCCTGGGACAGGGCTGGCTACACCTTC,CASSSPWDRAGYTF
TRBV9,NA,NA,14,TRBJ1-4,TGTGCCAGCAGCGTAAGGGGAGAGGATGAAAAACTGTTTTTT,CASSVRGEDEKLFF
TRBV5-1,NA,NA,15,TRBJ1-3,TGCGCCAGCAGCTTGAGAGGAGAGGGCTCGGACACCATATATTTT,CASSLRGEGSDTIYF
TRBV6-8,NA,NA,13,TRBJ2-7,TGTGCCAGCAGCGAGGGACATCCAGCTGGTCAGTACTTC,CASSEGHPAGQYF
TRBV1,NA,NA,14,TRBJ2-1,TGCGCCACCAGCATGACAGGGGCGGTCAATGAGCAGTTCTTC,CATSMTGAVNEQFF
TRBV30,NA,NA,12,TRBJ2-1,TGTGCCTGGAATCGGGGAATCAATGAGCAGTTCTTC,CAWNRGINEQFF
TRBV7-5,few,NA,15,TRBJ2-2,TGTGCCAGCAGATTCGGTAATTCGAACACCGGGGAGCTGTTTTTT,CASRFGNSNTGELFF
TRBV6-8,NA,NA,12,TRBJ2-1,TGTGCCAGCAAGGATTTTCCCAATGAGCAGTTCTTC,CASKDFPNEQFF
TRBV5-1,NA,NA,16,TRBJ2-7,TGCGCCAGCCGAACGGTTGGGGGCGGGGACGCCTACGAGCAGTACTTC,CASRTVGGGDAYEQYF
TRBV11-3,NA,NA,15,TRBJ2-3,TGTGCCAGCAGCTTTAGTAAGGGGAGTGCAGATACGCAGTATTTT,CASSFSKGSADTQYF
TRBV11-3,NA,NA,15,TRBJ2-1,TGTGCCAGCAGGTTAGGGGGGGCTTCCTACAATGAGCAGTTCTTC,CASRLGGASYNEQFF
TRBV5-1,NA,TRBD1,15,TRBJ2-7,TGCGCCAGCAGCTTGGAGCCCCAGGGGGCGTGGGAGCAGTACTTC,CASSLEPQGAWEQYF
TRBV29-1,NA,NA,13,TRBJ1-1,TGCAGCGTTGAAGCGGCAGAAACTACTGAAGCTTTCTTT,CSVEAAETTEAFF
TRBV19,NA,NA,14,TRBJ1-1,TGTGCCAGTAGTCCACCGGTTGCGGGCACTGAAGCTTTCTTT,CASSPPVAGTEAFF
TRBV28,NA,NA,16,TRBJ2-2,TGTGCCAGCAGTTTTGCCGACAGCCGAAACACCGGGGAGCTGTTTTTT,CASSFADSRNTGELFF
TRBV6-8,NA,NA,13,TRBJ2-7,TGTGCCATCACCTACAGGGAGGGGAACGAGCAGTACTTC,CAITYREGNEQYF